These 2 T cell receptor beta chains were sequenced from one sample in a study of T cell responses to AZD1222 COVID-19 vaccine. Sequencing used immunoSEQ multiplex PCR; TCRdb keeps in-frame clones, though not all of them. The sample lists fewer than 100,000 clones, around nine tenths occurring once. Sequencing used peripheral blood, obtained 28 days after the second AZD1222 dose. Receptors originate from an adult who received the AZD1222 COVID-19 vaccine.

The chain links TRBV29-1 to TRBJ2-7; TRBD1 matches 8 bases. The CDR3 sequence is 12 residues long. V lost 5 bases, J lost 2 bases, and 2 bases stayed unmatched. CDR1 is SQVTM and CDR2 is ANQGSEA in the germline V gene. The CDR3, as DNA: TGCAGCGTTCAGGGACAGGCCTACGAGCAGTACTTC. Its translation is CSVQGQAYEQYF.

To note about this clone: This same CDR3 is encoded by further DNA sequences in the sample. V usage is TRBV9 and J usage is TRBJ2-3; the D gene could be TRBD1 or TRBD2 (5 bases each). Germline-derived CDR1 and CDR2 are SGDLS and YYNGEE. The V end was cut by 0 bases, the J end by 2 bases, with 13 bases between. There are 16 residues in the CDR3. This CDR3 is CASSVDNGGTTDTQYF. CDR3 DNA sequence: TGTGCCAGCAGCGTAGACAATGGGGGTACCACAGATACGCAGTATTTT.